Only a few counts were recorded for the clone carrying this T cell receptor beta chain. CDR3 size: 13 residues. V was clipped by 6 bases and J by 4 bases; unmatched bases: 6. Generated by immunoSEQ multiplex PCR, the TCRdb table keeps only in-frame clones and is missing some. The sample has about 60,000 clones; approximately 89% are singletons. This sample stems from a study of blood T cell repertoires in COVID-19. For the study at large: Acute and convalescent COVID-19 specimens originated in the United States, Italy and Spain. Sources were T cells, B-cell-depleted T cells, or PBMCs; the material itself was cDNA or gDNA.

The sequencing input was peripheral blood. The clonotype originates from a human donor in a cohort sampled during active COVID-19. The chain couples TRBV12-3 or TRBV12-4 to TRBJ2-7, with 7 bases lining up with TRBD1. CDR3 region: CASSPGTAYEQYF. The CDR3 nucleotides are TGTGCCAGCAGCCCGGGGACAGCATACGAGCAGTACTTC.